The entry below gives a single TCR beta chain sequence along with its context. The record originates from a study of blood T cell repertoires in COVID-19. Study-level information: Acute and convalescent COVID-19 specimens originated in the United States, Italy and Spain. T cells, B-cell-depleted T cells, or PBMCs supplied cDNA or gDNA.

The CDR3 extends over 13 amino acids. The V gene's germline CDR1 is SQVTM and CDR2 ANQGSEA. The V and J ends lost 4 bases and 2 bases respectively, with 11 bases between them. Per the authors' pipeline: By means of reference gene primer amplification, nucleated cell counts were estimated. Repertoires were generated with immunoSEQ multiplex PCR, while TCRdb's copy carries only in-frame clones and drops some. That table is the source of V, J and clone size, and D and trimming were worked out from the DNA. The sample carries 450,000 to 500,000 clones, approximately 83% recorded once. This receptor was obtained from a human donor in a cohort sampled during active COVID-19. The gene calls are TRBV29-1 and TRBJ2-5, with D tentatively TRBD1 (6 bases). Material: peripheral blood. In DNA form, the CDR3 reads TGCAGCGTTGTGGGTCAGGGGCAAGAGACCCAGTACTTC. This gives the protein CSVVGQGQETQYF.